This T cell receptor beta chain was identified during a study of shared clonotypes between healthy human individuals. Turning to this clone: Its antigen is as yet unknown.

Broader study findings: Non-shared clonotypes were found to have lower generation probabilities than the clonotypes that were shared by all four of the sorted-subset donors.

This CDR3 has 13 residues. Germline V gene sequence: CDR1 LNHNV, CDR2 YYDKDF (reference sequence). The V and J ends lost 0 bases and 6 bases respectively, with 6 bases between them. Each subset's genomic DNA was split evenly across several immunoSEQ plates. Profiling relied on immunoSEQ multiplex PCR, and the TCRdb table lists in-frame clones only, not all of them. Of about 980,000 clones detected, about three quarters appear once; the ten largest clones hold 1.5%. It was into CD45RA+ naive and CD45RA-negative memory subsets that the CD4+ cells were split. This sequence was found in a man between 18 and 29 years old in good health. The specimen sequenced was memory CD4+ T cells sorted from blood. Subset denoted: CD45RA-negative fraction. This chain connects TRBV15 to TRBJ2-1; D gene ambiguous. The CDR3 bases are TGTGCCACCAGCAGAGACCAAGCCAATGAGCAGTTCTTC. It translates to CATSRDQANEQFF. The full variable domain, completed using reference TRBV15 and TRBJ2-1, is DAMVIQNPRYQVTQFGKPVTLSCSQTLNHNVMYWYQQKSSQAPKLLFHYYDKDFNNEADTPDNFQSRRPNTSFCFLDIRSPGLGDTAMYLCATSRDQANEQFFGPGTRLTVL.